Detailed here is one T cell receptor (beta chain). Its antigen is not identified. Data came from immunoSEQ multiplex PCR; TCRdb stores just in-frame clones and leaves some out. The sample holds over 100,000 clones; approximately 90% are singletons and the top ten take about a fifth. This sample was included in a study of T cell responses to AZD1222 COVID-19 vaccine. Notes on the study in general: The reported proportion of spike-specific TCRs targeting unmutated variant regions was nearly half. The breadth and depth of Spike-specific TCRs increased once two AZD1222 doses had been given.

This TCR came from an adult in good health. The sample in question was peripheral blood, obtained on day 0 of AZD1222 vaccination.

The CDR3 protein is CASSHSGDTGELFF. As DNA, the CDR3 is TGTGCCAGCAGCCATTCCGGGGACACCGGGGAGCTGTTTTTT. The J gene is TRBJ2-2, the V gene TRBV16, with a weak D call TRBD2 (5 bases). V was cut by 3 bases and J by 3 bases, with 8 bases left in between. The CDR3 covers 14 residues. Germline CDR1 and CDR2: KGHSY and FQNENV.